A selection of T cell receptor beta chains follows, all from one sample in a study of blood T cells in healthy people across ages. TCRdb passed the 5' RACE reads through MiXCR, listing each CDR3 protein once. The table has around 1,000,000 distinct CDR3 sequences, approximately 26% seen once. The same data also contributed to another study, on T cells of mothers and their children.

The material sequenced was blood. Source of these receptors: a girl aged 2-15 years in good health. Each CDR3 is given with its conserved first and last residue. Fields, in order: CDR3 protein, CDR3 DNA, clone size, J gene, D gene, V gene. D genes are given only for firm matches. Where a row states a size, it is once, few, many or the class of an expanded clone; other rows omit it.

CDR3: CASSYQYEQYF
DNA: TGCGCCAGCAGTTACCAATACGAGCAGTACTTC
size: few
J: TRBJ2-7
D: -
V: TRBV6-2/TRBV6-3

CDR3: CASTPQTGLESPLHF
DNA: TGTGCCAGCACCCCGCAAACAGGGCTGGAGTCACCCCTCCACTTT
size: few
J: TRBJ1-6
D: -
V: TRBV5-5

CDR3: CASSQVGRDYGYTF
DNA: TGTGCCAGCAGCCAAGTGGGGCGCGACTATGGCTACACCTTC
size: -
J: TRBJ1-2
D: -
V: TRBV4-2

CDR3: CASKELAGENEQFF
DNA: TGTGCCAGCAAGGAACTAGCGGGAGAAAATGAGCAGTTCTTC
size: few
J: TRBJ2-1
D: TRBD2
V: TRBV6-1

CDR3: CARQGPLREQYF
DNA: TGTGCCAGACAGGGGCCTCTACGCGAGCAGTACTTC
size: few
J: TRBJ2-7
D: TRBD1
V: TRBV2

CDR3: CASSTKLGDTQYF
DNA: TGCGCCAGCAGCACCAAACTAGGAGATACGCAGTATTTT
size: -
J: TRBJ2-3
D: -
V: TRBV4-1

CDR3: CASSLAETRNTEAFF
DNA: TGTGCCAGCAGTTTAGCCGAGACACGGAACACTGAAGCTTTCTTT
size: -
J: TRBJ1-1
D: -
V: TRBV28

CDR3: CSVELGANGYTF
DNA: TGCAGCGTTGAATTGGGGGCGAATGGCTACACCTTC
size: few
J: TRBJ1-2
D: -
V: TRBV29-1

CDR3: CASSYVGVENNEQFF
DNA: TGTGCCAGCAGTTACGTGGGAGTTGAGAACAATGAGCAGTTCTTC
size: -
J: TRBJ2-1
D: -
V: TRBV6-6

CDR3: CASSPLTSNPTQYF
DNA: TGTGCCAGCAGCCCCCTTACGTCGAATCCGACCCAGTACTTC
size: -
J: TRBJ2-5
D: -
V: TRBV9

CDR3: CASSLTVFGRNSGANVLTF
DNA: TGTGCCAGCAGCTTGACAGTCTTCGGACGGAACTCTGGGGCCAACGTCCTGACTTTC
size: -
J: TRBJ2-6
D: -
V: TRBV7-9

CDR3: CASSLPGGGDSSTDTQYF
DNA: TGTGCCAGCAGCTTACCGGGCGGGGGGGATAGTAGTACAGATACGCAGTACTTT
size: -
J: TRBJ2-3
D: TRBD2
V: TRBV13

CDR3: CASAEGWEETQYF
DNA: TGTGCCAGCGCCGAGGGGTGGGAGGAGACCCAGTACTTC
size: many
J: TRBJ2-5
D: -
V: TRBV11-2

CDR3: CASSDSKTGNTIYF
DNA: TGTGCCAGCAGCGACAGTAAAACTGGAAACACCATATATTTT
size: few
J: TRBJ1-3
D: -
V: TRBV27

CDR3: CASSLGSAQETQYF
DNA: TGTGCCAGCAGTTTAGGGTCGGCCCAAGAGACCCAGTACTTC
size: few
J: TRBJ2-5
D: -
V: TRBV28

CDR3: CSVFRAAKNIQYF
DNA: TGCAGCGTCTTCAGGGCAGCCAAAAACATTCAGTACTTC
size: few
J: TRBJ2-4
D: -
V: TRBV29-1

CDR3: CASSGGDGFF
DNA: TGTGCCAGCAGTGGTGGGGACGGGTTCTTC
size: once
J: TRBJ2-5
D: -
V: TRBV2

CDR3: CASSEVGRGNQPQHF
DNA: TGTGCCAGCAGTGAAGTGGGTAGGGGCAATCAGCCCCAGCATTTT
size: -
J: TRBJ1-5
D: -
V: TRBV2

CDR3: CASRLEGLAGGFETQYF
DNA: TGTGCCAGCAGACTGGAAGGACTAGCGGGAGGTTTTGAGACCCAGTACTTC
size: -
J: TRBJ2-5
D: TRBD2
V: TRBV6-5

CDR3: CSVEVDTTDEQYF
DNA: TGCAGCGTCGAGGTCGACACTACGGACGAGCAGTACTTC
size: -
J: TRBJ2-7
D: -
V: TRBV29-1

CDR3: CASSQDLRKETQYF
DNA: TGTGCCAGCAGCCAAGATCTGAGGAAAGAGACCCAGTACTTC
size: -
J: TRBJ2-5
D: -
V: TRBV3-1

CDR3: CASSRPRGGYTF
DNA: TGTGCCAGCAGCCGACCCCGAGGGGGCTACACCTTC
size: few
J: TRBJ1-2
D: -
V: TRBV6-5

CDR3: CASRLPGNNQPQHF
DNA: TGTGCCAGCAGGCTACCCGGGAACAATCAGCCCCAGCATTTT
size: -
J: TRBJ1-5
D: -
V: TRBV12-3/TRBV12-4

CDR3: CASSLVGLAGDRETQYF
DNA: TGTGCCAGCAGCTTAGTAGGCCTAGCGGGAGATCGTGAGACCCAGTACTTC
size: few
J: TRBJ2-5
D: TRBD2
V: TRBV13

CDR3: CASSPTGQGIGEQYF
DNA: TGTGCCAGCAGCCCCACGGGACAGGGTATCGGCGAGCAGTACTTC
size: few
J: TRBJ2-7
D: TRBD1
V: TRBV28

CDR3: CASGSGGTYEQYF
DNA: TGTGCCAGCGGAAGCGGGGGAACCTACGAGCAGTACTTC
size: -
J: TRBJ2-7
D: TRBD2
V: TRBV9

CDR3: CASSLVNPTDEQYF
DNA: TGCGCCAGCAGCTTGGTGAACCCGACGGACGAGCAGTACTTC
size: few
J: TRBJ2-7
D: -
V: TRBV5-1

CDR3: CASNAGGSQPQHF
DNA: TGTGCCAGTAATGCAGGGGGGAGTCAGCCCCAGCATTTT
size: few
J: TRBJ1-5
D: TRBD1
V: TRBV28

CDR3: CSAPERPPGKNIQYF
DNA: TGCAGTGCTCCAGAGCGCCCCCCGGGCAAAAACATTCAGTACTTC
size: -
J: TRBJ2-4
D: -
V: TRBV20-1

CDR3: CASSFSQLAAYNEQFF
DNA: TGTGCCAGCAGCTTTAGTCAACTAGCCGCCTACAATGAGCAGTTCTTC
size: -
J: TRBJ2-1
D: -
V: TRBV7-2

CDR3: CASSETRSSDTQYF
DNA: TGTGCCAGCAGCGAGACTCGTAGTTCGGATACGCAGTATTTT
size: -
J: TRBJ2-3
D: -
V: TRBV7-9

CDR3: CASSFHSGSMGEQFF
DNA: TGTGCCAGCAGCTTCCATAGCGGGAGTATGGGTGAGCAGTTCTTC
size: -
J: TRBJ2-1
D: TRBD2
V: TRBV13

CDR3: CASSFEGVQETQYF
DNA: TGTGCCAGCAGTTTCGAAGGGGTTCAAGAGACCCAGTACTTC
size: few
J: TRBJ2-5
D: -
V: TRBV12-3/TRBV12-4

CDR3: CASSPRGTSGRVEQFF
DNA: TGTGCCAGCAGCCCCCGCGGGACTAGCGGGAGGGTTGAGCAGTTCTTC
size: -
J: TRBJ2-1
D: TRBD2
V: TRBV7-3

CDR3: CASSYGKNNSPLHF
DNA: TGTGCCAGCAGTTACGGCAAAAACAATTCACCCCTCCACTTT
size: few
J: TRBJ1-6
D: -
V: TRBV6-5

CDR3: CATSRYSGGSYEQYF
DNA: TGTGCCACCAGTCGCTATAGCGGGGGCTCCTACGAGCAGTACTTC
size: -
J: TRBJ2-7
D: TRBD2
V: TRBV15

CDR3: CSAFGLGYTF
DNA: TGCAGCGCTTTCGGCCTCGGCTACACCTTC
size: few
J: TRBJ1-2
D: -
V: TRBV29-1

CDR3: CASSSPAGGTGELFF
DNA: TGTGCCAGCAGCTCCCCGGCGGGGGGTACCGGGGAGCTGTTTTTT
size: -
J: TRBJ2-2
D: TRBD2
V: TRBV7-9

CDR3: CSARGAGASIQYF
DNA: TGCAGTGCTAGAGGAGCGGGGGCAAGCATTCAGTACTTC
size: -
J: TRBJ2-4
D: TRBD2
V: TRBV20-1

CDR3: CASSQAGGLQPQHF
DNA: TGTGCCAGCAGCCAGGCAGGGGGCCTTCAGCCCCAGCATTTT
size: few
J: TRBJ1-5
D: TRBD1
V: TRBV7-9

CDR3: CASSVSGGAGFLVEQYF
DNA: TGTGCCAGCAGTGTAAGCGGCGGAGCGGGATTTTTGGTCGAGCAGTACTTC
size: -
J: TRBJ2-7
D: TRBD2
V: TRBV27

CDR3: CASSEETAGYGYTF
DNA: TGTGCCAGCAGTGAAGAAACAGCTGGCTATGGCTACACCTTC
size: -
J: TRBJ1-2
D: -
V: TRBV6-1

CDR3: CASSLGPDEKLFF
DNA: TGTGCCAGCAGCCTAGGACCCGATGAAAAACTGTTTTTT
size: few
J: TRBJ1-4
D: -
V: TRBV7-2

CDR3: CASSLNRGRITGELFF
DNA: TGTGCCAGCAGCTTAAACAGGGGGAGAATTACCGGGGAGCTGTTTTTT
size: -
J: TRBJ2-2
D: TRBD1
V: TRBV7-2

CDR3: CASSSGQGNEQYF
DNA: TGTGCCAGCAGCTCGGGACAGGGTAACGAGCAGTACTTC
size: many
J: TRBJ2-7
D: TRBD1
V: TRBV13

CDR3: CASRTGEQYF
DNA: TGTGCCAGCAGAACGGGGGAGCAGTACTTC
size: -
J: TRBJ2-7
D: -
V: TRBV12-3/TRBV12-4

CDR3: CASRRGSGELFF
DNA: TGTGCCAGCAGACGGGGGTCCGGGGAGCTGTTTTTT
size: few
J: TRBJ2-2
D: -
V: TRBV6-5

CDR3: CASSFPDRGSETQYF
DNA: TGTGCCAGCAGCTTCCCGGACAGGGGATCAGAGACCCAGTACTTC
size: few
J: TRBJ2-5
D: TRBD1
V: TRBV7-9

CDR3: CASSPTDSLQETQYF
DNA: TGTGCCAGCAGTCCCACGGACAGTCTACAAGAGACCCAGTACTTC
size: -
J: TRBJ2-5
D: -
V: TRBV12-3/TRBV12-4

CDR3: CASSQDMGQGSPDTQYF
DNA: TGCGCCAGCAGCCAAGATATGGGACAGGGAAGCCCAGATACGCAGTATTTT
size: few
J: TRBJ2-3
D: TRBD1
V: TRBV4-3

CDR3: CASSTAGGKTKNIQYF
DNA: TGTGCCAGCAGCACGGCGGGGGGAAAAACCAAAAACATTCAGTACTTC
size: -
J: TRBJ2-4
D: TRBD2
V: TRBV7-2

CDR3: CASSQRGYTEAFF
DNA: TGCGCCAGCAGCCAACGGGGTTACACTGAAGCTTTCTTT
size: -
J: TRBJ1-1
D: -
V: TRBV4-3